These 26 T cell receptor beta chains share one sample of origin, sequenced in a study of blood T cell repertoires in COVID-19. Profiled with immunoSEQ multiplex PCR; TCRdb holds only in-frame clones, not every one. The sample yields more than 95,000 clones, around nine tenths seen once. Specimen: peripheral blood. These receptors all stem from a human donor in a cohort sampled during active COVID-19.

The J gene is TRBJ1-3, the V gene TRBV14; 7 nucleotides line up with TRBD1. The ends lost 3 bases at V and 1 base at J; junction bases unmatched: 6. CDR1 and CDR2 from the germline V gene are SGHDN and FVKESK. This CDR3 spans 16 amino acids. The CDR3 DNA sequence: TGTGCCAGCAGCCACGTTGGCAGGGGGTCTGGAAACACCATATATTTT. Translated, it gives CASSHVGRGSGNTIYF.

This clone was counted once. The gene calls are TRBV15 and TRBJ1-1, with D possibly TRBD1 on 6 matching bases. This CDR3 contains 13 residues. CDR1 and CDR2 from the germline V gene are LNHNV and YYDKDF (reference sequence). V dropped 2 bases and J dropped 10 bases, with 14 bases sitting between them. CDR3 sequence: CATSRTGRVSAFF. Here the CDR3 DNA reads TGTGCCACCAGCAGAACAGGGCGGGTTTCAGCTTTCTTT.

This rearrangement joins TRBV18 to TRBJ2-7; 12 bases align to TRBD2. The germline CDR1 and CDR2 sequences are KGHSH and LQKENI. The CDR3 loop spans 16 amino acids. J gave up 4 bases and V 6 bases, and 10 bases lay outside the gene matches. As DNA, the CDR3 is TGTGCCAGCTCGCCAGGGGGGACTAGCGGGTCTTACGAGCAGTACTTC. Translated, it gives CASSPGGTSGSYEQYF.

The chain joins TRBV28 to TRBJ2-5; TRBD1 matches 12 bases. The CDR3 consists of 20 residues. The V segment lost 2 bases and the J segment 3 bases; nucleotides outside the gene matches: 16. Germline lookup yields CDR1 MDHEN and CDR2 SYDVKM. DNA of the CDR3: TGTGCCAGCAGTTTACCACTCGGGACAGGGGGCCCCATGTCCAAAGAGACCCAGTACTTC. Amino acids: CASSLPLGTGGPMSKETQYF.

This clone was observed a handful of times. The chain has TRBV7-9 and TRBJ2-7; 9 positions agree with TRBD1. Germline CDR1 and CDR2: SEHNR and FQNEAQ (reference sequence). The CDR3 is 15 residues long. V shed 5 bases and J 3 bases; nucleotides not matched to a gene: 8. The CDR3 nucleotides are TGTGCCAGCAGCCGTTCCGGGACAGGGTACTACGAGCAGTACTTC. Translating gives CASSRSGTGYYEQYF.

This chain uses TRBV30 with TRBJ1-6; D is ambiguous. The germline CDR1 and CDR2 sequences are GTSNPN and SVGIG (reference sequence). CDR3 length: 14 amino acids. Trimming stripped 2 bases from V and 8 bases from J, with 13 bases between. The CDR3 here is CAWSNGPGYSPLHF. The CDR3 DNA is TGTGCCTGGAGTAATGGACCGGGGTATTCACCCCTCCACTTT.

V and J are TRBV30 and TRBJ2-1, with TRBD2 identical over 12 bases. The ends lost 2 bases at V and 3 bases at J; junction bases unmatched: 8. The CDR3 is made up of 17 amino acids. Per germline, CDR1 GTSNPN and CDR2 SVGIG (reference sequence). CDR3 DNA sequence: TGTGCCTGGAGTCCCCAAGCGGGACTAGCGGGCTACAATGAGCAGTTCTTC. It yields the protein CAWSPQAGLAGYNEQFF. The full variable domain, with the rest looked up from reference TRBV30 and TRBJ2-1, is SQTIHQWPATLVQPVGSPLSLECTVEGTSNPNLYWYRQAAGRGLQLLFYSVGIGQISSEVPQNLSASRPQDRQFILSSKKLLLSDSGFYLCAWSPQAGLAGYNEQFFGPGTRLTVL.

The V and J genes are TRBV13 and TRBJ2-7, with D possibly TRBD2 on 5 matching bases. The CDR3 has 13 residues. V was pared by 3 bases and J by 2 bases, with 8 bases between. Germline values: CDR1 PRHDT, CDR2 FYEKMQ (reference sequence). The CDR3 spells CASSFGVTYEQYF. CDR3 in DNA: TGTGCCAGCAGCTTCGGGGTTACCTACGAGCAGTACTTC. Based on the CDR3 plus reference TRBV13 and TRBJ2-7, the full variable domain is AAGVIQSPRHLIKEKRETATLKCYPIPRHDTVYWYQQGPGQDPQFLISFYEKMQSDKGSIPDRFSAQQFSDYHSELNMSSLELGDSALYFCASSFGVTYEQYFGPGTRLTVT.

The chain has TRBV5-6 and TRBJ2-1; D gene ambiguous. V lost 0 bases, J lost 13 bases, and 14 bases lay in between. Looked up from germline, CDR1 is SGHDT and CDR2 is YYEEEE. CDR3 size: 13 residues. CDR3 sequence (DNA): TGTGCCAGCAGCTTGGGACTTTCAATGAATCAGTTCTTC. Protein sequence: CASSLGLSMNQFF. Full variable domain (outside the CDR3, taken from reference TRBV5-6 and TRBJ2-1): DAGVTQSPTHLIKTRGQQVTLRCSPKSGHDTVSWYQQALGQGPQFIFQYYEEEERQRGNFPDRFSGHQFPNYSSELNVNALLLGDSALYLCASSLGLSMNQFFGPGTRLTVL.

V gene TRBV5-1 combines with J gene TRBJ2-1; 12 nucleotides align to TRBD2. Germline values: CDR1 SGHRS, CDR2 YFSETQ. The V segment lost 0 bases and the J segment 2 bases; nucleotides outside the gene matches: 9. The CDR3 consists of 19 residues. This CDR3 reads CASSLEVLAGGHPYNEQFF. CDR3 bases: TGCGCCAGCAGCTTGGAAGTTCTAGCGGGGGGGCATCCCTACAATGAGCAGTTCTTC.

The gene calls are TRBV9 and TRBJ2-7, with 12 bases fitting TRBD2. There are 14 residues in the CDR3. Germline trimming cut 3 bases from V and 6 bases from J; bases unmatched to any gene: 4. Germline CDR1 and CDR2: SGDLS and YYNGEE. Here the CDR3 reads CASSASGRAIEQYF. The CDR3 bases are TGTGCCAGCAGCGCTAGCGGGAGGGCCATCGAGCAGTACTTC.

The rearrangement uses TRBV6-1 and TRBJ1-1; no clear D. V lost 1 base, J lost 1 base, and 10 bases lay in between. From germline, CDR1 is MNHNS and CDR2 SASEGT. This CDR3 is built from 15 residues. The CDR3 DNA reads as TGTGCCAGCAGTGAAGAGCGGATTTCGAACACTGAAGCTTTCTTT. Translation: CASSEERISNTEAFF.

The CDR3, as DNA: TGTGCCACCAGTGATGGGGGGAGGAGGTATGGCTACACCTTC. Translating it yields CATSDGGRRYGYTF. The rearrangement uses TRBV24-1 and TRBJ1-2, with a weak D call TRBD1 (5 bases). The germline gives CDR1 KGHDR, CDR2 SFDVKD. The CDR3 consists of 14 residues. Trimming shortened V by 3 bases and J by 5 bases, and 12 bases separated the two germline ends.

The chain uses TRBV7-8 and TRBJ2-1; D is undetermined. Trimming removed 8 bases at V and 6 bases at J, with 11 bases between. This CDR3 is built from 12 residues. Germline V lookup: CDR1 SGHVS, CDR2 FQNEAQ. The CDR3, as DNA: TGTGCCAGCGGCTACTCTTCCAATGAGCAGTTCTTC. It codes for CASGYSSNEQFF.

The chain has TRBV2 and TRBJ1-1; D ambiguous. The V gene's germline CDR1 is SNHLY and CDR2 FYNNEI. The length of the CDR3 is 18 residues. Trimming left V 3 bases short and J 0 bases short, with 20 bases between. The CDR3 is CASSDKVTGKSMNTEAFF. CDR3 nucleotides: TGTGCCAGCAGTGATAAGGTTACGGGGAAGAGCATGAACACTGAAGCTTTCTTT.

The V gene is TRBV6-5, the J gene TRBJ2-1; 7 bases are shared with TRBD1. Germline assignment: CDR1 MNHEY and CDR2 SVGAGI. With 4 bases clipped from V and 0 bases from J, the junction kept 6 bases outside the gene matches. The CDR3 runs 16 residues. The CDR3 bases are TGTGCCAGCAGTTTCTTGACAGGGAACTCCTACAATGAGCAGTTCTTC. Protein: CASSFLTGNSYNEQFF.

The chain couples TRBV7-3 to TRBJ2-3; weak D call: TRBD1 (6 bases). Germline V lookup: CDR1 SGHTA, CDR2 FQGTGA. V gave up 0 bases and J gave up 1 base, with 8 bases separating them. The CDR3 spans 15 residues. The CDR3 protein is CASSLTRGGTDTQYF. CDR3 bases: TGTGCCAGCAGCTTAACCAGGGGTGGCACAGATACGCAGTATTTT.

V usage is TRBV6-1 and J usage is TRBJ2-5, with 7 bases that match TRBD2. Germline CDR1 is MNHNS and CDR2 is SASEGT. This CDR3 is built from 16 residues. Trimming took 0 bases from V and 1 from J; bases not matched to a gene: 5. CDR3 loop: CASSEARTRLQETQYF. The CDR3 bases are TGTGCCAGCAGTGAAGCCCGGACTAGACTCCAAGAGACCCAGTACTTC.

The chain recombines TRBV5-1 with TRBJ2-3, with 7 bases that match TRBD2. Germline V CDR1 and CDR2: SGHRS, YFSETQ. There are 14 residues in the CDR3. V shed 6 bases and J 5 bases; nucleotides not matched to a gene: 9. The CDR3 DNA reads TGCGCCAGCACAGGCGGGAGAAATTTAGATACGCAGTATTTT. This encodes CASTGGRNLDTQYF.

This sequence joins TRBV4-2 and TRBJ1-5, with a possible D match to TRBD1 (5 bases). The ends were cut back, 0 bases at V and 5 bases at J, with 8 bases in the middle. Germline-derived CDR1 and CDR2 are LGHNA and YNFKEQ. This CDR3 spans 14 amino acids. CDR3 nucleotide sequence: TGTGCCAGCAGCCAAGAAAACAGGTATCAGCCCCAGCATTTT. This gives the protein CASSQENRYQPQHF.

V gene TRBV6-1 combines with J gene TRBJ1-5; D is undetermined. The CDR3 contains 15 residues. V was pared by 0 bases and J by 7 bases, with 13 bases between. The germline gives CDR1 MNHNS, CDR2 SASEGT. The CDR3 here is CASSEARILAQPQHF. The CDR3 DNA follows: TGTGCCAGCAGTGAAGCCAGGATTCTGGCCCAGCCCCAGCATTTT.

V is TRBV5-1 and J is TRBJ2-6, with D maybe TRBD1 (5 bases). The CDR3 spans 19 residues. V was shortened by 0 bases and J by 0 bases, with 16 bases between the two germline ends. Germline-derived CDR1 and CDR2 are SGHRS and YFSETQ. The CDR3 bases are TGCGCCAGCAGCTTGGAAGGCAGGGTGGTTAACTCTGGGGCCAACGTCCTGACTTTC. This encodes CASSLEGRVVNSGANVLTF.

Remarks on this clone: Different DNA sequences within this sample yield the same CDR3. This chain joins TRBV19 and TRBJ2-7; 8 bases map to TRBD1. The CDR3 extends over 14 amino acids. In germline, CDR1 is LNHDA, CDR2 SQIVND (reference sequence). J lost 0 bases, V lost 6 bases, and 4 bases had no gene match. The CDR3 is CASSKTGASYEQYF. As DNA, the CDR3 is TGTGCCAGTAGCAAGACAGGGGCCTCCTACGAGCAGTACTTC.

The chain couples TRBV19 to TRBJ1-1, with D possibly TRBD1 on 5 matching bases. Between the trimmed V and J ends, which lost 6 bases and 1 base, there was a span of 12 bases. The CDR3 spans 14 residues. Germline CDR1 LNHDA, CDR2 SQIVND (reference sequence). CDR3 protein: CASSSRGGNTEAFF. Here the CDR3 DNA reads TGTGCCAGTAGCTCCCGGGGGGGGAACACTGAAGCTTTCTTT.

V is TRBV19 and J is TRBJ2-7, with 7 bases identical to TRBD2. CDR1 LNHDA and CDR2 SQIVND come from the germline V gene (reference sequence). V gave up 1 base and J gave up 2 bases; unmatched junction bases: 8. The CDR3 contains 16 residues. The CDR3 DNA is TGTGCCAGTAGTATAGTAGGCAGCGGGGCCCCCTACGAGCAGTACTTC. This codes for CASSIVGSGAPYEQYF.

V gene TRBV7-6 combines with J gene TRBJ2-2; TRBD2 matches 8 bases. The CDR3 runs 16 residues. V was clipped by 1 base and J by 7 bases; unmatched bases: 8. The germline gives CDR1 SGHVS, CDR2 FNYEAQ. The CDR3 DNA sequence: TGTGCCAGCAGCTTAGAGCGAGCGGGAGTGAGCGGGGAGCTGTTTTTT. It is translated as CASSLERAGVSGELFF.